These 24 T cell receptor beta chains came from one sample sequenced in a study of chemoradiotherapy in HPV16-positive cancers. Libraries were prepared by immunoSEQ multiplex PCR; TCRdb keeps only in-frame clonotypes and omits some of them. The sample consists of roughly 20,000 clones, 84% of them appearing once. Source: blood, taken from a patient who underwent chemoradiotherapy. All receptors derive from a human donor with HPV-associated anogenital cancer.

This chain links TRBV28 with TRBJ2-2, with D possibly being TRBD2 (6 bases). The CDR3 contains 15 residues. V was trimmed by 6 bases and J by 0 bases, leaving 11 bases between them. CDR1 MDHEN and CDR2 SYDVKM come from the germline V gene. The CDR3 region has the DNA TGTGCCAGCAGCCTCGGACTACCGAACACCGGGGAGCTGTTTTTT. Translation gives CASSLGLPNTGELFF.

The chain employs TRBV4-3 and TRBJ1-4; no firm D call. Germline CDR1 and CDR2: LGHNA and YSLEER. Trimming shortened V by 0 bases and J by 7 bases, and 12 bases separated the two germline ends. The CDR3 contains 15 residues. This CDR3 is CASSQERTRLEKLFF. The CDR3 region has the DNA TGCGCCAGCAGCCAAGAACGGACTCGACTTGAAAAACTGTTTTTT.

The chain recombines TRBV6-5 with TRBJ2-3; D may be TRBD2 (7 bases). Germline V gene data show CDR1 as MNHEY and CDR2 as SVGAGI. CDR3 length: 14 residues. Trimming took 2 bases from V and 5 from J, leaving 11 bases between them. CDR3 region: CASSYRGAGDTQYF. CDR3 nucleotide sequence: TGTGCCAGCAGTTACCGGGGGGCGGGAGATACGCAGTATTTT.

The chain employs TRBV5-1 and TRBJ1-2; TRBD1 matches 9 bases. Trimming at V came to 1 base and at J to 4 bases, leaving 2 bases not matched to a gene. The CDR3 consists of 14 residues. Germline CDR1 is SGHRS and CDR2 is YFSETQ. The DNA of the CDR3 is TGCGCCAGCAGCTTGACAGGGGGCAGCTATGGCTACACCTTC. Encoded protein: CASSLTGGSYGYTF.

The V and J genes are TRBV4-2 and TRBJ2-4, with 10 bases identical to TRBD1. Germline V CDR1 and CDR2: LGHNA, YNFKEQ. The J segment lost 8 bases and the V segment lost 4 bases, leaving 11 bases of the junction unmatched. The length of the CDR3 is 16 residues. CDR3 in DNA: TGTGCCAGCAGCCCCACATTAGGACAGGGGGTAGACATTCAGTACTTC. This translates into CASSPTLGQGVDIQYF.

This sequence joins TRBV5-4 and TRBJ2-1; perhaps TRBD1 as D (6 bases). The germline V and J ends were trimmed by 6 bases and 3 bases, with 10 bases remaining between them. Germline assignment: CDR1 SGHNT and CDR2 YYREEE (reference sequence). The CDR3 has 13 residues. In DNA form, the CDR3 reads TGTGCCAGCAAGGACAGTATCTACAATGAGCAGTTCTTC. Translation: CASKDSIYNEQFF.

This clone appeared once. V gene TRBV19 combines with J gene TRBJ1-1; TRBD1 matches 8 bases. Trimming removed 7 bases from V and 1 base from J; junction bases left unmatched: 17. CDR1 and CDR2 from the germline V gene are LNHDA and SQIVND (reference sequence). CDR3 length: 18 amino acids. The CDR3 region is CASNLDSGTGIWNTEAFF. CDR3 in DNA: TGTGCCAGTAACCTAGATTCCGGGACAGGTATTTGGAACACTGAAGCTTTCTTT.

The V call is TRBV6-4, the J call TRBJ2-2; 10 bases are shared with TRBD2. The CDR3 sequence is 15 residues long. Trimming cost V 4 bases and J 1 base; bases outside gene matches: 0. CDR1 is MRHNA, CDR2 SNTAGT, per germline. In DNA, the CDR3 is TGTGCCAGCAGTGGACTAGCGGGGAACACCGGGGAGCTGTTTTTT. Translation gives CASSGLAGNTGELFF.

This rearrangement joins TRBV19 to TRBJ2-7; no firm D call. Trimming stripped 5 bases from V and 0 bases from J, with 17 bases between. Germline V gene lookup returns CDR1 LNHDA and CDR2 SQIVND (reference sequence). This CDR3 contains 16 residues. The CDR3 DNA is TGTGCCAGTAGTTTATCAGGTGGCATTAGCTCCTACGAGCAGTACTTC. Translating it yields CASSLSGGISSYEQYF.

CDR3 bases: TGTGCCAGCAGTAAGTCTGGGGCCTCGGGCTACACCTTC. Its protein product is CASSKSGASGYTF. The gene calls are TRBV27 and TRBJ1-2; D is possibly TRBD1 (5 bases). This CDR3 has 13 residues. V dropped 5 bases and J dropped 8 bases, with 15 bases sitting between them. Germline values: CDR1 MNHEY, CDR2 SMNVEV (reference sequence).

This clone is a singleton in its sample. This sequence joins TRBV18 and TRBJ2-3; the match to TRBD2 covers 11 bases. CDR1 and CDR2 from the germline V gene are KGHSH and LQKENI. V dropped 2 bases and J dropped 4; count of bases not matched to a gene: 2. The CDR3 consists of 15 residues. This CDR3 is CASSPAGLAADTQYF. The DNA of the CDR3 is TGTGCCAGCTCACCAGCGGGACTAGCGGCAGATACGCAGTATTTT.

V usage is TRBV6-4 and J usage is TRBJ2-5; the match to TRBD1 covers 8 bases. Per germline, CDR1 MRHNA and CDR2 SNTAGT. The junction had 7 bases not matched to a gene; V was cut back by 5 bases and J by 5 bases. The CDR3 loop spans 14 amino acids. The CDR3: CASSPGQGYETQYF. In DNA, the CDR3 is TGTGCCAGCAGTCCTGGACAGGGATACGAGACCCAGTACTTC.

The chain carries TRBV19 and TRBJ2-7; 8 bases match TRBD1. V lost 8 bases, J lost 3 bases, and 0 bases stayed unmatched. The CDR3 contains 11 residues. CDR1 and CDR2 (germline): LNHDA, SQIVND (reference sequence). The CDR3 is CASGQGYEQYF. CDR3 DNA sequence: TGTGCCAGTGGACAGGGCTACGAGCAGTACTTC.

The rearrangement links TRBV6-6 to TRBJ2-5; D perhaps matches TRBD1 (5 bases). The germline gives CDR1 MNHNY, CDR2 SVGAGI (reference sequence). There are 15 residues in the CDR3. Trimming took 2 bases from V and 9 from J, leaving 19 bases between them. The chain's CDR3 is CASSYEWVIGAAQYF. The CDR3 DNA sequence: TGTGCCAGCAGTTACGAGTGGGTCATTGGGGCGGCCCAGTACTTC.

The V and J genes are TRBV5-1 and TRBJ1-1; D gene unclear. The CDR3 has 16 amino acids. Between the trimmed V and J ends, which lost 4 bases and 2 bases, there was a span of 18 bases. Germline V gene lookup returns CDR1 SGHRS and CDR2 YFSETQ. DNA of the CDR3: TGCGCCAGCAGCCCTCGGGATCGGGCCTCTAACACTGAAGCTTTCTTT. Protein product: CASSPRDRASNTEAFF.

The CDR3 nucleotides read TGTGCCAGCTCACCACTATGGCAGGGGGACTATGGCTACACCTTC. This translates into CASSPLWQGDYGYTF. The J gene is TRBJ1-2, the V gene TRBV18; 7 bases match TRBD1. V lost 1 base to trimming and J lost 3 bases; unmatched junction nucleotides: 5. Germline V lookup: CDR1 KGHSH, CDR2 LQKENI. CDR3 length: 15 residues. The full variable domain, rest sourced from reference TRBV18 and TRBJ1-2, is NAGVMQNPRHLVRRRGQEARLRCSPMKGHSHVYWYRQLPEEGLKFMVYLQKENIIDESGMPKERFSAEFPKEGPSILRIQQVVRGDSAAYFCASSPLWQGDYGYTFGSGTRLTVV.

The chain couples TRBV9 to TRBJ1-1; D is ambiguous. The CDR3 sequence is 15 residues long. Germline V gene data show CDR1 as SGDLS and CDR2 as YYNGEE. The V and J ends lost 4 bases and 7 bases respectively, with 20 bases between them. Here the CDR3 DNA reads TGTGCCAGCAGCCCCCGCCTTTTAGTATCGGGTGAAGCTTTCTTT. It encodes CASSPRLLVSGEAFF.

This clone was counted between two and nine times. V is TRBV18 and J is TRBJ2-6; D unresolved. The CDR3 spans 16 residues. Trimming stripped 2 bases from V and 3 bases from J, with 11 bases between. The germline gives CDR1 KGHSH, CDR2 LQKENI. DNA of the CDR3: TGTGCCAGCTCACCATACCTCGGTAATGGGGCCAACGTCCTGACTTTC. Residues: CASSPYLGNGANVLTF.

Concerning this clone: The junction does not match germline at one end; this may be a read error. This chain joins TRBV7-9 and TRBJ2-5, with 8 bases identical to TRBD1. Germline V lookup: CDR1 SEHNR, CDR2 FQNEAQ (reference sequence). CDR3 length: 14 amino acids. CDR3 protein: CASSPRTGIEAQYF. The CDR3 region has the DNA TGTGCCAGCAGCCCTCGGACAGGGATAGAGGCCCAGTACTTC. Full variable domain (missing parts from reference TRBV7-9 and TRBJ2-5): DTGVSQNPRHKITKRGQNVTFRCDPISEHNRLYWYRQTLGQGPEFLTYFQNEAQLEKSRLLSDRFSAERPKGSFSTLEIQRTEQGDSAMYLCASSPRTGIEAQYFGPGTRLLVL.

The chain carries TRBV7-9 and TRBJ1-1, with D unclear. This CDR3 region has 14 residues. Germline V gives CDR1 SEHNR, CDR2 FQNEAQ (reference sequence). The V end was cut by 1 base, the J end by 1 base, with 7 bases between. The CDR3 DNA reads TGTGCCAGCAGCTTAGACCCTGGGAACACTGAAGCTTTCTTT. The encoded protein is CASSLDPGNTEAFF. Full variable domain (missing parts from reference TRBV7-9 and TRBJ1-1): DTGVSQNPRHKITKRGQNVTFRCDPISEHNRLYWYRQTLGQGPEFLTYFQNEAQLEKSRLLSDRFSAERPKGSFSTLEIQRTEQGDSAMYLCASSLDPGNTEAFFGQGTRLTVV.

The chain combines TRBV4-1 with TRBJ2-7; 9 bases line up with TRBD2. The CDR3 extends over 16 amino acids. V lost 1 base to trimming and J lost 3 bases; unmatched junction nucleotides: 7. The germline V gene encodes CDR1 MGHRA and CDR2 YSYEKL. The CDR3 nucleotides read TGCGCCAGCAGCCAAGGTGTAGCGGGGGCTAACTACGAGCAGTACTTC. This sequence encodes CASSQGVAGANYEQYF.

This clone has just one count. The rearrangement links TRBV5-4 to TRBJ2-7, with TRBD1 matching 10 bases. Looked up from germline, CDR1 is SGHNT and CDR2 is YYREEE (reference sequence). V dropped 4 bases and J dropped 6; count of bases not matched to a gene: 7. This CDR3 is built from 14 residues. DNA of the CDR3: TGTGCCAGCAGCGTCGGGACAGGGGTCTTCGAGCAGTACTTC. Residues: CASSVGTGVFEQYF.

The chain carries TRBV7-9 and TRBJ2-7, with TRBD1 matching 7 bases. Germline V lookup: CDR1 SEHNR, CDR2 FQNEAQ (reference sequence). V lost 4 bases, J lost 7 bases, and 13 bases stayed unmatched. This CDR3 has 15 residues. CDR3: CASSSWTGTSGEQYF. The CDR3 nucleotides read TGTGCCAGCAGCTCTTGGACAGGAACGTCGGGGGAGCAGTACTTC.

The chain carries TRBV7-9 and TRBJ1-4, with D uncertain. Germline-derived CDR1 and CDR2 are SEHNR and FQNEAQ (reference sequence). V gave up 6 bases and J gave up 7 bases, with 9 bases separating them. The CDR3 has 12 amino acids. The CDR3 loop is CASSFPGEKLFF. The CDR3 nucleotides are TGTGCCAGCAGTTTCCCGGGTGAAAAACTGTTTTTT. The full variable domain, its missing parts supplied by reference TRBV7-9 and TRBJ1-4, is DTGVSQNPRHKITKRGQNVTFRCDPISEHNRLYWYRQTLGQGPEFLTYFQNEAQLEKSRLLSDRFSAERPKGSFSTLEIQRTEQGDSAMYLCASSFPGEKLFFGSGTQLSVL.